The T cell receptor beta chain under discussion was sequenced for a study of T cell repertoires in cytomegalovirus infection. Each CDR3 protein is one row after TCRdb ran MiXCR on the reads. The table shows 650,000 to 900,000 distinct CDR3 sequences, with less than 35% occurring only once. This clonotype has a handful of counts. The antigen is not known. The sequence came from a human donor in good health (CMV status not recorded). Some clones in this sample may be carry-over from other donors' samples. The source was cultured CD8+ T cells from PBMCs, collected from culture after CMV antigen stimulation.

The CDR3 sequence: CASSLRDSSETGVNEKLFF. The CDR3, as DNA: TGTGCCAGCAGCTTACGGGACAGCTCCGAGACAGGCGTTAATGAAAAACTGTTTTTT. The V and J genes are TRBV7-9 and TRBJ1-4; 7 nucleotides align to TRBD1. The junction had 16 bases not matched to a gene; V was cut back by 2 bases and J by 4 bases. Germline assignment: CDR1 SEHNR and CDR2 FQNEAQ (reference sequence). The CDR3 has 19 residues.